One and the same sample provided the 13 T cell receptor beta chains below, sequenced in a study of human T cells and chemical hapten exposure. TCRdb fed the RACE reads into MiXCR, producing one record per CDR3 protein. The sample lists 100,000 or so distinct CDR3 sequences; approximately 9.3% were seen once. Time point specified: patch test 2, 6 weeks after DPC sensitization. Stated treatment: therapeutic diphenylcyclopropenone sensitization with weekly scalp DPC. Sequenced material: whole blood, taken in connection with sensitization to the hapten diphenylcyclopropenone (DPC). Every receptor here comes from a middle-aged woman with alopecia areata. Some clones in this sample may be carry-over from other donors' samples.

This clonotype was counted a few times. The chain combines TRBV4-1 with TRBJ2-1; 8 bases agree with TRBD2. The V and J ends lost 6 bases and 0 bases, in that order; junction bases with no gene match: 4. The CDR3 runs to 15 residues. The V gene's germline CDR1 is MGHRA and CDR2 YSYEKL. The CDR3 DNA reads TGCGCCAGCAGGCGGAGCGGGAGCTCCTACAATGAGCAGTTCTTC. It codes for CASRRSGSSYNEQFF.

Many counts were recorded for this clonotype. This chain connects TRBV7-9 to TRBJ2-3; unclear D gene. V shed 5 bases and J shed 2 bases, with 20 bases lying between them. The V gene's germline CDR1 is SEHNR and CDR2 FQNEAQ (reference sequence). The length of the CDR3 is 17 residues. The CDR3 protein is CASSIVRGPYHTDTQYF. In DNA, the CDR3 is TGTGCCAGCAGCATAGTCCGTGGCCCTTACCACACAGATACGCAGTATTTT.

This clonotype was seen ten or more times. V gene TRBV7-2 combines with J gene TRBJ1-3, with TRBD1 matching 9 bases. Germline trimming cut 8 bases from V and 8 bases from J; bases unmatched to any gene: 7. This CDR3 has 13 amino acids. From germline, CDR1 is SGHTA and CDR2 FQGNSA. The CDR3 loop reads CASLGQGRDTIYF. The CDR3 nucleotides read TGTGCCAGCTTGGGACAGGGACGAGACACCATATATTTT. Combining the CDR3 with reference TRBV7-2 and TRBJ1-3 gives the whole variable domain GAGVSQSPSNKVTEKGKDVELRCDPISGHTALYWYRQSLGQGLEFLIYFQGNSAPDKSGLPSDRFSAERTGGSVSTLTIQRTQQEDSAVYLCASLGQGRDTIYFGEGSWLTVV.

This clonotype was seen a handful of times. The V gene is TRBV28, the J gene TRBJ2-2; TRBD2 matches 9 bases. The CDR3 contains 16 residues. From germline, CDR1 is MDHEN and CDR2 SYDVKM. The J segment lost 3 bases and the V segment lost 4 bases, leaving 6 bases of the junction unmatched. The CDR3 loop is CASSSAAGGDTGELFF. DNA for the CDR3: TGTGCCAGCAGTTCCGCCGCGGGAGGGGACACCGGGGAGCTGTTTTTT.

In this sample, this clonotype turned up a few times. This chain connects TRBV29-1 to TRBJ2-3, with a weak D call TRBD1 (5 bases). The germline gives CDR1 SQVTM, CDR2 ANQGSEA. The CDR3 has 13 residues. CDR3 amino acids: CSTGAGNADTQYF. DNA of the CDR3: TGCAGTACTGGGGCAGGGAATGCAGATACGCAGTATTTT.

This clonotype was detected ten times or more. The V and J genes are TRBV4-2 and TRBJ2-3; a weak D match, TRBD2 (6 bases). This CDR3 region has 15 residues. Trimming took 4 bases from V and 0 from J, leaving 11 bases between them. The germline V gene encodes CDR1 LGHNA and CDR2 YNFKEQ. The DNA for the CDR3 is TGTGCCAGCAGCCGTAGCGGACCTAGCACAGATACGCAGTATTTT. It translates to CASSRSGPSTDTQYF.

This clonotype appeared a few times. The chain carries TRBV19 and TRBJ2-3, with 9 positions matching TRBD2. Losses at the gene ends were 3 bases for V and 4 bases for J; bases not matched to a gene: 8. CDR1 is LNHDA and CDR2 is SQIVND in the germline V gene (reference sequence). The CDR3 runs 16 residues. The CDR3, as DNA: TGTGCCAGTAGTATTGGACTAGCGAAGGTCGCAGATACGCAGTATTTT. Translation: CASSIGLAKVADTQYF.

This chain connects TRBV7-2 to TRBJ2-5; D is undetermined. Germline CDR1 reads SGHTA; CDR2 reads FQGNSA. The V end lost 5 bases, the J end lost 5 bases, and 15 bases lay between the germline ends. This CDR3 contains 14 residues. The CDR3 sequence is CASSPPHKMETQYF. The CDR3 DNA follows: TGTGCCAGCAGCCCCCCCCATAAAATGGAGACCCAGTACTTC.

The CDR3 DNA sequence: TGTGCCAGCAGCGCGAGCGGGACCCGAGGGGAGCAGTACTTC. This gives the protein CASSASGTRGEQYF. The chain uses TRBV7-2 and TRBJ2-7; 7 bases agree with TRBD2. CDR3 length: 14 residues. The junction had 11 bases not matched to a gene; V was cut back by 5 bases and J by 7 bases. Germline V gene data show CDR1 as SGHTA and CDR2 as FQGNSA.

This clonotype appeared a few times. This chain links TRBV5-1 with TRBJ2-5, with a possible D match to TRBD2 (5 bases). Germline-derived CDR1 and CDR2 are SGHRS and YFSETQ. V was clipped by 4 bases and J by 5 bases, with 18 bases between them. This CDR3 is 15 amino acids long. CDR3 coding DNA: TGCGCCAGCAGCCCCCCCGAGGCAGGCGGGGAGACCCAGTACTTC. It translates to CASSPPEAGGETQYF.

V is TRBV5-4 and J is TRBJ2-7; the D call may be TRBD1 or TRBD2 (7 bases each). Germline V gene sequence: CDR1 SGHNT, CDR2 YYREEE (reference sequence). The CDR3 totals 14 residues. V was cut by 4 bases and J by 5 bases, with 16 bases left in between. CDR3 in amino acids: CASSDREGKDEQYF. The CDR3 nucleotides are TGTGCCAGCAGCGACAGGGAGGGCAAGGACGAGCAGTACTTC.

This clonotype has more than one count but fewer than ten. The CDR3 loop is CASSLWNEQFF. The CDR3 coding sequence is TGCGCCAGCAGCTTGTGGAATGAGCAGTTCTTC. This sequence joins TRBV5-1 and TRBJ2-1; no clear D gene. Germline CDR1 is SGHRS and CDR2 is YFSETQ. CDR3 length: 11 amino acids. V lost 1 base, J lost 7 bases, and 3 bases lay in between. Together with reference TRBV5-1 and TRBJ2-1, the CDR3 gives the full variable domain: KAGVTQTPRYLIKTRGQQVTLSCSPISGHRSVSWYQQTPGQGLQFLFEYFSETQRNKGNFPGRFSGRQFSNSRSEMNVSTLELGDSALYLCASSLWNEQFFGPGTRLTVL.

This clonotype was detected many times. The chain couples TRBV28 to TRBJ1-2; no clear D gene. The CDR3 runs 11 residues. V lost 8 bases to trimming and J lost 3 bases, with 7 bases between them. Germline V lookup: CDR1 MDHEN, CDR2 SYDVKM. CDR3 residues: CASRADYGYTF. DNA for the CDR3: TGTGCCAGCCGAGCGGACTATGGCTACACCTTC.